This passage covers 26 T cell receptor beta chains from one sample sequenced in a study of metastatic and nonmetastatic thyroid tumors. Patients underwent thyroid surgery, and none had received any treatment before it. TCRdb re-called the PCR reads through MiXCR. Here the sample spans 39,000 or so clones, roughly 19% being singletons. Sequences were obtained from blood. These receptor sequences come from a female donor with papillary thyroid cancer or a benign thyroid nodule (not recorded which). Some clones in this sample may be carry-over from other donors' samples.

This clone was counted many times. The genes are TRBV11-3 and TRBJ2-7; D is tentatively TRBD1 or TRBD2 (5 bases each). The CDR3 extends over 15 amino acids. Germline CDR1 reads SGHNT; CDR2 reads YENEEA. Trimming removed 4 bases from V and 3 bases from J, with 16 bases in between. The CDR3 nucleotides are TGTGCCAGCAGCTCCCATCCGGGACCCAGCTACGAGCAGTACTTC. Its translation: CASSSHPGPSYEQYF.

There are a few counts of this clone. This chain joins TRBV11-2 and TRBJ1-2; possibly TRBD1 for D (5 bases). The V gene lost 1 base and the J gene lost 12 bases, with 15 bases spanning the gap. Germline values: CDR1 SGHAT, CDR2 FQNNGV. The CDR3 totals 13 residues. CDR3 sequence: CASSLVGGTPHTF. CDR3 bases: TGTGCCAGCAGCTTAGTCGGAGGGACCCCCCACACCTTC. The full variable domain, with the rest looked up from reference TRBV11-2 and TRBJ1-2, is EAGVAQSPRYKIIEKRQSVAFWCNPISGHATLYWYQQILGQGPKLLIQFQNNGVVDDSQLPKDRFSAERLKGVDSTLKIQPAKLEDSAVYLCASSLVGGTPHTFGSGTRLTVV.

The table lists this clone with many counts. J is TRBJ1-4 and V is TRBV5-5, with 9 bases aligning to TRBD1. The CDR3 has 17 amino acids. CDR1 is SGHKS, CDR2 YYEKEE, per germline (reference sequence). After removal of 0 bases from V and 8 bases from J, the junction contained 11 bases not matched to a gene. In nucleotides, the CDR3 is TGTGCCAGCAGCTTGGCCGATCGGGACAGGGACTGGGAAAAACTGTTTTTT. The encoded protein is CASSLADRDRDWEKLFF.

This clone was seen repeatedly, ten times or more. The J gene is TRBJ1-3, the V gene TRBV4-1; D unclear. In germline, CDR1 is MGHRA, CDR2 YSYEKL. The V and J ends lost 4 bases and 9 bases respectively, with 10 bases between them. CDR3 length equals 12 residues. This chain's CDR3 is CASSREGGTIYF. In DNA form, the CDR3 reads TGCGCCAGCAGCCGGGAAGGCGGCACCATATATTTT.

In its sample, this clone was seen many times. The chain uses TRBV4-3 and TRBJ2-7, with D unclear. Trimming left V 0 bases short and J 1 base short, with 13 bases between. Per germline, CDR1 LGHNA and CDR2 YSLEER. The CDR3 length is 16 residues. CDR3 nucleotides: TGCGCCAGCAGCCAAGATGCGGCAGACTCTTCCTACGAGCAGTACTTC. Translated, it gives CASSQDAADSSYEQYF.

This clone was detected only a few times. This same CDR3 is encoded by further DNA sequences in the sample. This sequence joins TRBV11-2 and TRBJ2-4; D is uncertain. This CDR3 region has 13 residues. Germline V gene lookup returns CDR1 SGHAT and CDR2 FQNNGV. The germline V and J ends were trimmed by 1 base and 4 bases, with 5 bases remaining between them. The CDR3 protein is CASSLAGKNIQYF. CDR3 nucleotides: TGTGCCAGCAGCTTAGCAGGAAAAAACATTCAGTACTTC.

The gene calls are TRBV2 and TRBJ1-2; D unresolved. Looked up from germline, CDR1 is SNHLY and CDR2 is FYNNEI. Between the trimmed V and J ends, which lost 7 bases and 5 bases, there was a span of 8 bases. The length of the CDR3 is 11 residues. The CDR3 DNA reads as TGTGCCAGCATTGAGACATATGGCTACACCTTC. Translated, it gives CASIETYGYTF.

This clone was seen repeatedly, ten times or more. The V call is TRBV12-3 or TRBV12-4, the J call TRBJ2-1; a possible D gene is TRBD1 (5 bases). Trimming took 6 bases from V and 4 from J, leaving 10 bases between them. CDR3 length equals 13 residues. CDR3 amino acids: CASRTDGYNEQFF. As DNA, the CDR3 is TGTGCCAGCAGGACAGATGGTTACAATGAGCAGTTCTTC.

The chain uses TRBV28 and TRBJ2-3, with D unclear. V was clipped by 6 bases and J by 0 bases, with 25 bases between them. Per germline, CDR1 MDHEN and CDR2 SYDVKM. This CDR3 comprises 19 residues. CDR3: CASSPPRGIINPSTDTQYF. CDR3 sequence (DNA): TGTGCCAGCAGCCCCCCCCGTGGTATCATAAATCCTAGCACAGATACGCAGTATTTT.

This clone has a handful of counts. The chain joins TRBV12-5 to TRBJ2-1, with TRBD2 matching over 10 bases. V shed 2 bases and J 8 bases; nucleotides not matched to a gene: 12. The CDR3 consists of 17 residues. From germline, CDR1 is LGHNT and CDR2 FRNRAP. The CDR3 sequence is CASGLSCTSGTDDEQFF. The CDR3 bases are TGTGCTAGTGGTTTGTCATGCACTAGCGGGACGGACGATGAGCAGTTCTTC.

This clone was found many times. The junction shows a germline mismatch at one end, possibly a read error. In the same sample, other DNA sequences code for this CDR3. V is TRBV5-1 and J is TRBJ1-3; 7 bases agree with TRBD1. In germline, CDR1 is SGHRS, CDR2 YFSETQ. The CDR3 spans 17 residues. CDR3 region: CASSLAGGSPRGNTIYF. In DNA form, the CDR3 reads TGCGCCAGCAGTTTGGCAGGGGGGTCCCCTCGTGGAAACACCATATATTTT. Full variable domain (outside the CDR3, taken from reference TRBV5-1 and TRBJ1-3): KAGVTQTPRYLIKTRGQQVTLSCSPISGHRSVSWYQQTPGQGLQFLFEYFSETQRNKGNFPGRFSGRQFSNSRSEMNVSTLELGDSALYLCASSLAGGSPRGNTIYFGEGSWLTVV.

Details on this clone: This may arise from a read error, as a much more abundant clone is one base away. Other nucleotide sequences in the sample specify the same CDR3. V gene TRBV4-2 combines with J gene TRBJ2-1; TRBD1 agrees at 7 bases. The CDR3 runs 15 residues. Germline assignment: CDR1 LGHNA and CDR2 YNFKEQ. J lost 4 bases, V lost 4 bases, and 7 bases had no gene match. CDR3 protein: CASSPGQDSYNEQFF. The CDR3 DNA sequence: TGTGCCAGCAGCCCTGGACAGGACTCGTACAATGAGCAGTTCTTC.

In its sample, this clone was seen many times. This chain connects TRBV18 to TRBJ2-5; D is ambiguous. CDR1 is KGHSH and CDR2 is LQKENI in the germline V gene. Trimming removed 3 bases at V and 5 bases at J, with 22 bases between. The CDR3 spans 17 residues. CDR3 in amino acids: CASSPPAPDSIGETQYF. In DNA form, the CDR3 reads TGTGCCAGCTCACCCCCCGCCCCCGACTCAATCGGGGAGACCCAGTACTTC.

In its sample, this clone was seen many times. The junction departs from the called germline gene at one end, perhaps through a read error. The sample has other DNA sequences that encode this CDR3 too. CDR3 loop: CASSGPGERFF. CDR3 coding DNA: TGTGCCAGCAGTGGGCCGGGGGAGCGGTTCTTC. This chain links TRBV2 with TRBJ2-1; the D gene is possibly TRBD2 (6 bases). Germline CDR1 reads SNHLY; CDR2 reads FYNNEI. CDR3 length: 11 amino acids.

This clone was recorded many times. The rearrangement joins TRBV19 to TRBJ2-6, with a weak D call TRBD2 (6 bases). In germline, CDR1 is LNHDA, CDR2 SQIVND (reference sequence). V lost 6 bases and J 2 bases, leaving 17 bases between the germline ends. The CDR3 length is 17 residues. CDR3 protein: CASSPFPRTTGANVLTF. Here the CDR3 DNA reads TGTGCCAGTAGCCCATTCCCCCGGACTACTGGGGCCAACGTCCTGACTTTC.

In its sample, this clone is medium-sized. The chain carries TRBV7-8 and TRBJ2-7; no firm D call. The germline gives CDR1 SGHVS, CDR2 FQNEAQ. V lost 1 base and J lost 9, with 13 bases in between. The CDR3 covers 13 residues. CDR3 region: CASSLEARLRQYF. The CDR3 nucleotides read TGTGCCAGCAGCTTAGAGGCGCGGCTTAGGCAGTACTTC.

This clone was seen at least ten times. The chain links TRBV10-3 to TRBJ2-2; D is possibly TRBD1 or TRBD2 (6 bases each). Germline values: CDR1 ENHRY, CDR2 SYGVKD. CDR3 size: 15 residues. Trimming cost V 5 bases and J 5 bases, with 15 bases left between them. The CDR3 nucleotides are TGTGCCATCAGTATGTTACAGGGAGGAACCGGGGAGCTGTTTTTT. Protein sequence: CAISMLQGGTGELFF.

This clone was found many times. The chain employs TRBV15 and TRBJ2-7; unclear D gene. Between the trimmed V and J ends, which lost 0 bases and 6 bases, there was a span of 15 bases. CDR1 LNHNV and CDR2 YYDKDF come from the germline V gene (reference sequence). The CDR3 length is 15 residues. The CDR3 loop is CATSRDLEVPLEQYF. CDR3 sequence (DNA): TGTGCCACCAGCAGAGACCTAGAGGTGCCCCTCGAGCAGTACTTC.

This clone was recorded at least ten times. The J gene is TRBJ2-7, the V gene TRBV7-2; TRBD2 matches at 8 bases. The CDR3 sequence is 14 residues long. V lost 5 bases, J lost 3 bases, and 6 bases stayed unmatched. Germline CDR1 is SGHTA and CDR2 is FQGNSA. The CDR3 loop is CASSPRAGGYEQYF. Here the CDR3 DNA reads TGTGCCAGCAGCCCCCGGGCGGGGGGCTACGAGCAGTACTTC.

The V call is TRBV20-1, the J call TRBJ1-1; tentative D call: TRBD1 (5 bases). This CDR3 has 13 residues. Germline values: CDR1 DFQATT, CDR2 SNEGSKA (reference sequence). Trimming left V 7 bases short and J 4 bases short, with 16 bases between. CDR3 coding DNA: TGCAGTGTGGTGAGAGGGGCAGTCACTGAAGCTTTCTTT. This encodes CSVVRGAVTEAFF.

Points on this clone: The CDR3 end shows no conserved phenylalanine or tryptophan, and so a read error is likely. The chain employs TRBV20-1 and TRBJ2-7; D possibly corresponds to TRBD2 (6 bases). From germline, CDR1 is DFQATT and CDR2 SNEGSKA (reference sequence). Trimming pared 1 base from V and 1 base from J, leaving 11 bases between. This CDR3 comprises 14 residues. Written as DNA, the CDR3 is TGCAGTGCTAGAGGTCGGGGGTGTTCCTACGAGCAGTACCTC. Translated: CSARGRGCSYEQYL.

The sample holds many counts of this clone. This sequence joins TRBV28 and TRBJ1-1; D might be TRBD1 (6 bases). With 7 bases removed from V and 8 bases from J, the gap between germline ends came to 17 bases. Germline values: CDR1 MDHEN, CDR2 SYDVKM. This CDR3 comprises 13 residues. CDR3 protein: CASTLLGRGEAFF. The CDR3 DNA reads as TGTGCCAGCACCCTCCTGGGCAGGGGCGAAGCTTTCTTT.

This clone was counted once. The chain is built from TRBV9 and TRBJ1-5; no clear D. Germline CDR1 is SGDLS and CDR2 is YYNGEE. The CDR3 has 18 residues. The ends were cut back, 0 bases at V and 5 bases at J, with 21 bases in the middle. The CDR3 region has the DNA TGTGCCAGCAGCGTAGTCGATGGAGGGTGCGCGCCTCATCAGCCCCAGCATTTT. This translates into CASSVVDGGCAPHQPQHF.

A few counts support this clone. The V gene is TRBV10-3, the J gene TRBJ2-7, with 7 bases lining up with TRBD1. This CDR3 is 15 amino acids long. In germline, CDR1 is ENHRY, CDR2 SYGVKD. After removal of 10 bases from V and 5 bases from J, the junction contained 17 bases not matched to a gene. DNA for the CDR3: TGTGCCACACTTTCCGGACAGGTGGCATCTGACGAGCAGTACTTC. It is translated as CATLSGQVASDEQYF.

This clone has ten or more counts. This rearrangement joins TRBV20-1 to TRBJ2-1; no definite D call. Germline V lookup: CDR1 DFQATT, CDR2 SNEGSKA (reference sequence). The CDR3 contains 14 residues. Trimming left V 3 bases short and J 4 bases short, with 13 bases between. This chain's CDR3 is CSASAPMGYNEQFF. As DNA, the CDR3 is TGCAGTGCTAGTGCTCCGATGGGTTACAATGAGCAGTTCTTC.

This clone was detected many times. V and J are TRBV6-2 or TRBV6-3 and TRBJ2-3; a possible D gene is TRBD2 (6 bases). This CDR3 region has 11 residues. Trimming left V 5 bases short and J 11 bases short, with 11 bases between. Germline CDR1 reads MNHEY; CDR2 reads SVGEGT. Written as DNA, the CDR3 is TGTGCCAGCAGTCCGGGACTCGAGCAGTATTTT. Protein sequence: CASSPGLEQYF.